This T cell receptor beta chain is drawn from a study of human T cells and chemical hapten exposure. The CDR3 contains 11 residues. Trimming shortened V by 6 bases and J by 15 bases, and 18 bases separated the two germline ends. Germline V CDR1 and CDR2: SQVTM, ANQGSEA. Documented time point: patch test 2, 6 weeks after DPC sensitization. Treatment in this sample: therapeutic diphenylcyclopropenone sensitization with weekly scalp DPC. From the RACE reads, TCRdb called clonotypes with MiXCR, one entry per CDR3 protein. The table lists about 41,000 distinct CDR3 sequences, around 3% of them singletons. The material sequenced was whole blood, taken in connection with sensitization to the hapten diphenylcyclopropenone (DPC). The receptor's source is a man aged 35 to 55 with alopecia areata. Some clones in this sample may be carry-over from other donors' samples. The V and J genes are TRBV29-1 and TRBJ2-4; D possibly corresponds to TRBD1 (5 bases). This CDR3 reads CSVRKTDRLYF. The CDR3, as DNA: TGCAGCGTCCGTAAGACAGACCGGTTGTACTTC.